This TCR beta chain was found in a study of identical twins. Study-wide points: Within twin pairs, the out-of-frame alpha sequences they shared showed excess low generation probability. Invariant T cells like MAIT and iNKT could partly confound the zero-insertion analyses.

cDNA molecules carried unique molecular identifiers, and template switching added a universal primer site. TCRdb re-called the 5' RACE reads through MiXCR, storing one row per CDR3 protein. This repertoire shows approximately 210,000 distinct CDR3 sequences, around 10% found once; its top ten account for roughly 5%. This clonotype has a count of ten or more. Its antigen is unknown. Between the trimmed V and J ends, which lost 6 bases and 5 bases, there was a span of 10 bases. Germline CDR1 is SEHNR and CDR2 is FQNEAQ (reference sequence). The CDR3 totals 12 residues. This sequence joins TRBV7-9 and TRBJ2-5; D is possibly TRBD2 (5 bases). This receptor was identified in a woman younger than 30 in good health. Specimen: memory (CD45RO+) T cells sorted from blood. CDR3 protein: CASSLLGETQYF. The CDR3 DNA reads as TGTGCCAGCAGTTTACTAGGGGAGACCCAGTACTTC.